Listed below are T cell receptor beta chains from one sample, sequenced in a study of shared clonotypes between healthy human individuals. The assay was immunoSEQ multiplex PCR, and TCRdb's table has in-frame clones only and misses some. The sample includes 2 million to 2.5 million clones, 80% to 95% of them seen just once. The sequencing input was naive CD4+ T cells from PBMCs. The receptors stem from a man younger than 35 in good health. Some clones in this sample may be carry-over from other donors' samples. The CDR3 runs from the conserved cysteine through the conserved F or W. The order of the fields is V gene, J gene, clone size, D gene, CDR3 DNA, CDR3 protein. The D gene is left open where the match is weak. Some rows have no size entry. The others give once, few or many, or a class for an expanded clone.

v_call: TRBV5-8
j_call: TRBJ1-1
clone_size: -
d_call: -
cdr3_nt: TGTGCCAGCAGCTTTGAGAGGGACACTGAAGCTTTCTTT
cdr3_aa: CASSFERDTEAFF

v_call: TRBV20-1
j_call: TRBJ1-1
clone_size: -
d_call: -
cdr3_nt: TGCAGTGCTAGAAGGTCAGCTGAAGCTTTCTTT
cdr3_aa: CSARRSAEAFF

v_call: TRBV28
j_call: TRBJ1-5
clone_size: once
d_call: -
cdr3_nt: TGTGCCAGCAGTTTCAGTCGGCAGCCCCAGCATTTT
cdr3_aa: CASSFSRQPQHF

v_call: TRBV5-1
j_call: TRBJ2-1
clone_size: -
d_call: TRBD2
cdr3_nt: TGCGCCAGCAGCTCGGGACTACCCGGCAATGAGCAGTTCTTC
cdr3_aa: CASSSGLPGNEQFF

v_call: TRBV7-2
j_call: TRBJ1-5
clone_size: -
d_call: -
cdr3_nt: TGTGCCAGCAGCTTAGGTAGGGGGCAGCCCCAGCATTTT
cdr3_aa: CASSLGRGQPQHF

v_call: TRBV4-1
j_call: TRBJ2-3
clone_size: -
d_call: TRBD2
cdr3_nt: TGCGCCAGCAGCCATGGCGGCGGGAGTACAGATACGCAGTATTTT
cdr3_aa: CASSHGGGSTDTQYF

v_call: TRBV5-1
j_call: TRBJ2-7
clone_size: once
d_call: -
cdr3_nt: TGCGCCAGCAGCGAAGAGGGAAACTACGAGCAGTACTTC
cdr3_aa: CASSEEGNYEQYF

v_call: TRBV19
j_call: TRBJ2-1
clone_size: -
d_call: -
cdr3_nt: TGTGCCAGTCGGGCTCTCTCCTACAATGAGCAGTTCTTC
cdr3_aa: CASRALSYNEQFF

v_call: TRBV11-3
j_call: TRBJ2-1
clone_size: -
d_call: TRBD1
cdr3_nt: TGTGCCAGCAGCGAAAGAGGGACAGGGGCCTACAATGAGCAGTTCTTC
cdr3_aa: CASSERGTGAYNEQFF

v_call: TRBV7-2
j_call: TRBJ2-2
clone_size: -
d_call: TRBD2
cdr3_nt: TGTGCCAGCAGCTTAGCTCTAAGCGGGAGGGAGACCGGGGAGCTGTTTTTT
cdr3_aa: CASSLALSGRETGELFF

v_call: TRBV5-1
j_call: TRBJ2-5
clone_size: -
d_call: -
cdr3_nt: TGCGCCAGCAGCTTGGAGGCGATTGGGAGCAACTGGGGCCGAACGGAGACCCAGTACTTC
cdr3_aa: CASSLEAIGSNWGRTETQYF

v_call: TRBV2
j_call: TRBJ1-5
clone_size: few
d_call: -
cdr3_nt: TGTGCCAGCAGTCGGGCCGAGGAGCAGCCCCAGCATTTT
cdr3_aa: CASSRAEEQPQHF

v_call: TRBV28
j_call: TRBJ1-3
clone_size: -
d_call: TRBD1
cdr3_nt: TGTGCCAGCGCCGGGACAGGGGGTTCTGAGGGCTCTGGAAACACCATATATTTT
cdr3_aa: CASAGTGGSEGSGNTIYF

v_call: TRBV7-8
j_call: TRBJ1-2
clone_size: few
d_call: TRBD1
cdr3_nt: TGTGCCAGCAGCTTGACAGGGATCTATGGCTACACCTTC
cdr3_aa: CASSLTGIYGYTF

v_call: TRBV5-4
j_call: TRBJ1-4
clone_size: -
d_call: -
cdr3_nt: TGTGCCAGCAGCTTGGGCTACGTAGGTGAAAAACTGTTTTTT
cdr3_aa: CASSLGYVGEKLFF

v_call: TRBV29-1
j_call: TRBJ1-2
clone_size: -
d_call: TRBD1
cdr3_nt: TGCAGCGCGGTAACTGTGGGACAGGGGGTCTATGGCTACACCTTC
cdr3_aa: CSAVTVGQGVYGYTF

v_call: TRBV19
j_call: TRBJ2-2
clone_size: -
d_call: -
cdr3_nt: TGTGCCAGTGGCACAGGGCGTGCCACCGGGGAGCTGTTTTTT
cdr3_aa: CASGTGRATGELFF

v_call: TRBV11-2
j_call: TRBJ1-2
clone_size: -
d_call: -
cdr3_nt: TGTGCCAGCAGCCTCGATACAGGTTCTAACTATGGCTACACCTTC
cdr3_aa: CASSLDTGSNYGYTF

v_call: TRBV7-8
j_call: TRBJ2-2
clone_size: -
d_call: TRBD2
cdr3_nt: TGTGCCAGCAGGCCGAACCCGGGACTAGGGTCCGGGGAGCTGTTTTTT
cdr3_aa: CASRPNPGLGSGELFF

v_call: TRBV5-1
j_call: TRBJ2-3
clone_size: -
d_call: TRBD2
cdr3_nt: TGCGCCAGCAGCTTGCTGGGGACTAGCGGGGCCAGAGATACGCAGTATTTT
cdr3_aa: CASSLLGTSGARDTQYF

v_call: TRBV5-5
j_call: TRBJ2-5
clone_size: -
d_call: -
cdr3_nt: TGTGCCAGCAGATCAGAAGGGGTCAGGCGAAACCCCCACGAGACCCAGTACTTC
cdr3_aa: CASRSEGVRRNPHETQYF

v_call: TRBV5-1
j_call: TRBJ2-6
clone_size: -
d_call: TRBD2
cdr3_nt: TGCGCCAGCAGCTCCAGCCGGACTAGCGGGACTCACTCGTCTGGGGCCAACGTCCTGACTTTC
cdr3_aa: CASSSSRTSGTHSSGANVLTF